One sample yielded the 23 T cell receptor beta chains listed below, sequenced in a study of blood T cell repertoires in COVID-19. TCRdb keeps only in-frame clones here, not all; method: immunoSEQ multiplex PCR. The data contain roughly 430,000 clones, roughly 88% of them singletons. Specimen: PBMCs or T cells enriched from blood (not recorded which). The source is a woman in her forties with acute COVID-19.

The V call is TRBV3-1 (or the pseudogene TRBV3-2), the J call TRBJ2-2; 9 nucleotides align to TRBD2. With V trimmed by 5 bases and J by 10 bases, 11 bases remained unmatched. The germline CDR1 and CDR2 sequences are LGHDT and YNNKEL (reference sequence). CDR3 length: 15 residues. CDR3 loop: CASSERGAGEEELFF. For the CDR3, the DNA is TGTGCCAGCAGCGAGCGGGGGGCGGGAGAGGAGGAGCTGTTTTTT.

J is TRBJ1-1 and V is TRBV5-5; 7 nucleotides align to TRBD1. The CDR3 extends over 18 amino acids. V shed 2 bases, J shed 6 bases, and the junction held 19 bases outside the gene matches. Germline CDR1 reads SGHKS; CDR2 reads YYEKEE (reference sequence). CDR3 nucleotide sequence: TGTGCCAGCAGCTTTTACACCGGGACGGGACAGTTTGGGTCTGAAGCTTTCTTT. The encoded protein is CASSFYTGTGQFGSEAFF.

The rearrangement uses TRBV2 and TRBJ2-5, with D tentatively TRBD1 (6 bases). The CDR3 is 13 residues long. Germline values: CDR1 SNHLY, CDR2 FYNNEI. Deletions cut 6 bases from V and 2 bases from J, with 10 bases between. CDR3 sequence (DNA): TGTGCCAGCAGCGGACAGTCACAAGAGACCCAGTACTTC. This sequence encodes CASSGQSQETQYF.

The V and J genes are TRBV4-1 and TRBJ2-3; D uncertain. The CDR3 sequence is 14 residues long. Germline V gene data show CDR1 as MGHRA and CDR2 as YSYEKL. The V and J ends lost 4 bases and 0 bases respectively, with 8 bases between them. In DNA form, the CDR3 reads TGCGCCAGCAGCCCCTACTCTAGCACAGATACGCAGTATTTT. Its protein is CASSPYSSTDTQYF.

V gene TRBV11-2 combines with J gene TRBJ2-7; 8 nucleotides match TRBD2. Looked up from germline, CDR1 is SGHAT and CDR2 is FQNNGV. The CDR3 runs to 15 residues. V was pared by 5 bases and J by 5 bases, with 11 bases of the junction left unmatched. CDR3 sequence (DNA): TGTGCCAGCAGCCGACGGGGGGGCGCAGGGAACGAGCAGTACTTC. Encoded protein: CASSRRGGAGNEQYF.

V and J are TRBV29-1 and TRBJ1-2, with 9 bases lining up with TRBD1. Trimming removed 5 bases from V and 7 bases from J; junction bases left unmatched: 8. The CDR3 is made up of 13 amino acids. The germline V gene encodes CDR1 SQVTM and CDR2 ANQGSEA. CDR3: CSVRLQGAVGYTF. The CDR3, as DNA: TGCAGCGTTCGCTTACAGGGGGCGGTTGGCTACACCTTC.

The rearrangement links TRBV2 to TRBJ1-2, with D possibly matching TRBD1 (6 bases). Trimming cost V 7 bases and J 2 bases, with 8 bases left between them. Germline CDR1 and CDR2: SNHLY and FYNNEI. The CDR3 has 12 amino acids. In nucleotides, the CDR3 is TGTGCCAGCACTGGACAGAACTATGGCTACACCTTC. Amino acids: CASTGQNYGYTF. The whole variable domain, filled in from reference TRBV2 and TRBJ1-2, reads EPEVTQTPSHQVTQMGQEVILRCVPISNHLYFYWYRQILGQKVEFLVSFYNNEISEKSEIFDDQFSVERPDGSNFTLKIRSTKLEDSAMYFCASTGQNYGYTFGSGTRLTVV.

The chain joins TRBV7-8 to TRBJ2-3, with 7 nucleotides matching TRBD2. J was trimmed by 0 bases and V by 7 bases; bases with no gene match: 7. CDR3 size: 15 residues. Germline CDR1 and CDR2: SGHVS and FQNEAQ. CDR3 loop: CASNLVAGSTDTQYF. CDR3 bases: TGTGCCAGCAACCTCGTAGCGGGTAGCACAGATACGCAGTATTTT.

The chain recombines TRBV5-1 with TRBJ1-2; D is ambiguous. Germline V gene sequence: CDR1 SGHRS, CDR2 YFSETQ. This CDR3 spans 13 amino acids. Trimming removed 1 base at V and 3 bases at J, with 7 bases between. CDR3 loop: CASSLIQDYGYTF. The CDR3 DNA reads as TGCGCCAGCAGCTTGATCCAGGACTATGGCTACACCTTC.

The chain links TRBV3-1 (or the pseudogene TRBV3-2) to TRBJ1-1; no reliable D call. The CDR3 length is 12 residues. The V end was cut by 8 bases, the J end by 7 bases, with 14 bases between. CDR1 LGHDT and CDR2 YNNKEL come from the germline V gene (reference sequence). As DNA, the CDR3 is TGTGCCAGCGACGACTCGCGGAGTGAAGCTTTCTTT. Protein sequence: CASDDSRSEAFF.

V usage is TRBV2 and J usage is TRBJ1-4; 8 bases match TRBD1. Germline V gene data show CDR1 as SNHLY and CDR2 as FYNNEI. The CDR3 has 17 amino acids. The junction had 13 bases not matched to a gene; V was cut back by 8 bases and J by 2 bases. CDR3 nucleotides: TGTGCCAGCCGTGGACAGGGAGGCTCCGTCACTAATGAAAAACTGTTTTTT. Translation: CASRGQGGSVTNEKLFF.

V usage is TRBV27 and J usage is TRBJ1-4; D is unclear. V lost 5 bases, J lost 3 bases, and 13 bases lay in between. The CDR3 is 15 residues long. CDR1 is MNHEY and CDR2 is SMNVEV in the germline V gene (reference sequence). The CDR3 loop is CASSKWTDSNEKLFF. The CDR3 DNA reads TGTGCCAGCAGTAAGTGGACGGACTCTAATGAAAAACTGTTTTTT.

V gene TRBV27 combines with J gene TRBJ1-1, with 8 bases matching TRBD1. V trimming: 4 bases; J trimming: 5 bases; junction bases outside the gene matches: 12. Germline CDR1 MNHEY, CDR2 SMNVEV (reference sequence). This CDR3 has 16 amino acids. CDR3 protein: CASSWSAGGAGTEAFF. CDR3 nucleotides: TGTGCCAGCAGTTGGAGCGCAGGGGGCGCAGGAACTGAAGCTTTCTTT.

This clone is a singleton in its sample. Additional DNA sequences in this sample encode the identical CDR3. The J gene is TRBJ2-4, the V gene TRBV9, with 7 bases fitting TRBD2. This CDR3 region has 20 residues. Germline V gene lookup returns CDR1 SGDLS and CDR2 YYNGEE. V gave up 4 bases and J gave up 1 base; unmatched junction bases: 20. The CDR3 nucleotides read TGTGCCAGCAGCCCCTCGGGCTTAGCCCGGGGGGAGAGGGCCAAAAACATTCAGTACTTC. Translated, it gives CASSPSGLARGERAKNIQYF.

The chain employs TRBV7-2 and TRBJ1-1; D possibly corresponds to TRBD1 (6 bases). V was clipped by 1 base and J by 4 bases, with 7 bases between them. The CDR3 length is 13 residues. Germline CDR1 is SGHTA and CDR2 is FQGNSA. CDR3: CASSLEQGTEAFF. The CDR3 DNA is TGTGCCAGCAGCTTAGAACAGGGCACTGAAGCTTTCTTT.

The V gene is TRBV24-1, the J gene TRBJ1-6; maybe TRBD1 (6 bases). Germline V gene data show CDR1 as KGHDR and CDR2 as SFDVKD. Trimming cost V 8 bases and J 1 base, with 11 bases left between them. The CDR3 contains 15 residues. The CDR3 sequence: CATIRRGSYNSPLHF. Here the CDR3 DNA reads TGTGCCACCATCCGCAGGGGATCCTATAATTCACCCCTCCACTTT.

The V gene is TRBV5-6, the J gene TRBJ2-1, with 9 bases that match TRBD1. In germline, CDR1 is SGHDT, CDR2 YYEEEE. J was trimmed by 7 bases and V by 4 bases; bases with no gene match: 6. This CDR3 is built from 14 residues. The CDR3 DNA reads TGTGCCAGCAGCAAAACAGGGGGCAGAAATGAGCAGTTCTTC. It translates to CASSKTGGRNEQFF.

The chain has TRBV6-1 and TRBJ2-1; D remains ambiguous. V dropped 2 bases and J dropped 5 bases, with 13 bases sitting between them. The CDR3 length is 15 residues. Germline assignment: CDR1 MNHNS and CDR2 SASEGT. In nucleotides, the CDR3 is TGTGCCAGCAGTGAAAGTCGAGGTTCCCACAATGAGCAGTTCTTC. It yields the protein CASSESRGSHNEQFF.

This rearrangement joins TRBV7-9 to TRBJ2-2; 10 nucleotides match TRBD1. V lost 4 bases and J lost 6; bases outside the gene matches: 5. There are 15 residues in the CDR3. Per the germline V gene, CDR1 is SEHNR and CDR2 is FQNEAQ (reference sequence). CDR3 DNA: TGTGCCAGCAGCTACCCCGGACAGGGGGCCGGGGAGCTGTTTTTT. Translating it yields CASSYPGQGAGELFF.

CDR3 sequence: CASKASGGLNTGELFF. The CDR3 DNA reads TGTGCCAGTAAGGCTAGCGGGGGCCTGAACACCGGGGAGCTGTTTTTT. The rearrangement uses TRBV19 and TRBJ2-2, with 10 nucleotides matching TRBD2. V shed 7 bases and J 1 base; nucleotides not matched to a gene: 6. The CDR3 has 16 residues. Germline V gene sequence: CDR1 LNHDA, CDR2 SQIVND (reference sequence). Based on the CDR3 plus reference TRBV19 and TRBJ2-2, the full variable domain is DGGITQSPKYLFRKEGQNVTLSCEQNLNHDAMYWYRQDPGQGLRLIYYSQIVNDFQKGDIAEGYSVSREKKESFPLTVTSAQKNPTAFYLCASKASGGLNTGELFFGEGSRLTVL.

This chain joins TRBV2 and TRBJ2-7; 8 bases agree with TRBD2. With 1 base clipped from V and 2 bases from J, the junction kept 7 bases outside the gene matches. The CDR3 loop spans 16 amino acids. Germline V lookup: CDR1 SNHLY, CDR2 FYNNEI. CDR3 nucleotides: TGTGCCAGCAGTGAAGGCCCCGGCGGGGGGACCTACGAGCAGTACTTC. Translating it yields CASSEGPGGGTYEQYF.

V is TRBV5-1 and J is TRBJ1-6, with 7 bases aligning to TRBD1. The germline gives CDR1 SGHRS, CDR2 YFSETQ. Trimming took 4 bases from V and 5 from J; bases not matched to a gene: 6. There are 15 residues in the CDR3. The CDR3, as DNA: TGCGCCAGCAGCCAACAGGGGCCTGATAATTCACCCCTCCACTTT. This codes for CASSQQGPDNSPLHF. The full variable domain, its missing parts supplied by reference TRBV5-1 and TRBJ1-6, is KAGVTQTPRYLIKTRGQQVTLSCSPISGHRSVSWYQQTPGQGLQFLFEYFSETQRNKGNFPGRFSGRQFSNSRSEMNVSTLELGDSALYLCASSQQGPDNSPLHFGNGTRLTVT.

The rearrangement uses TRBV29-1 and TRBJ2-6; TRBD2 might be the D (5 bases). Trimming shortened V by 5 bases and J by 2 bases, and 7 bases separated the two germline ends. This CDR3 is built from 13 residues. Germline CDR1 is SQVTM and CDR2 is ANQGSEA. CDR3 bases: TGCAGCGTTCTCGGGGCTGGGGCCAACGTCCTGACTTTC. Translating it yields CSVLGAGANVLTF.